This T cell receptor beta chain was documented in a study of TIL therapy for anti-PD-1-resistant metastatic lung cancer. Time point indicated: pre-treatment sample, taken before nivolumab and TIL therapy. Tumor tissue came from excised metastases, mostly pleural nodules or supraclavicular lymph nodes. V lost 5 bases, J lost 16 bases, and 14 bases stayed unmatched. From germline, CDR1 is LNHDA and CDR2 SQIVND (reference sequence). The CDR3 sequence is 14 residues long. The libraries were made with immunoSEQ v3. This table comes from immunoSEQ multiplex PCR, and its TCRdb copy is limited to in-frame clones, with some not included. The table has about 50,000 clones, about two thirds seen once.

The TCR sequence derives from a person aged 25 to 85 with non-small cell lung cancer. Source: tumor tissue, taken at baseline. The chain recombines TRBV19 with TRBJ2-4; 10 nucleotides agree with TRBD1. The CDR3 loop is CASSPGTGVTPSYF. DNA of the CDR3: TGTGCCAGTAGTCCAGGGACAGGGGTGACCCCATCATACTTC.